This T cell receptor (beta chain) is drawn from a study of post-analysis software for immune sequencing data. At the level of the study: Relapsing-remitting, secondary progressive and progressive-relapsing forms made up the multiple sclerosis disease courses. General study findings and limits: Controls showed significantly higher normalized Chao1 diversity than did multiple sclerosis patients. Co-batched samples clustered tightly together by F measure.

Presence of unique molecular identifiers characterized the TCR beta cDNA libraries. TCRdb ran MiXCR on the PCR reads and lists one entry per CDR3 protein. The data hold fewer than 850,000 distinct CDR3 sequences, with about 32% observed a single time. This clonotype was found many times. Its specificity is unknown. One junction end does not reproduce the germline sequence, and a read error may be involved. Sequenced input: blood. This receptor was obtained from a girl aged 10-17 years with multiple sclerosis.

The CDR3 protein is CASSLGLETQYF. The CDR3 nucleotides read TGTGCCAGCAGCCTGGGTCTGGAGACCCAGTACTTC. The chain employs TRBV5-1 and TRBJ2-5; D not certain. Germline assignment: CDR1 SGHRS and CDR2 YFSETQ. The CDR3 extends over 12 amino acids.